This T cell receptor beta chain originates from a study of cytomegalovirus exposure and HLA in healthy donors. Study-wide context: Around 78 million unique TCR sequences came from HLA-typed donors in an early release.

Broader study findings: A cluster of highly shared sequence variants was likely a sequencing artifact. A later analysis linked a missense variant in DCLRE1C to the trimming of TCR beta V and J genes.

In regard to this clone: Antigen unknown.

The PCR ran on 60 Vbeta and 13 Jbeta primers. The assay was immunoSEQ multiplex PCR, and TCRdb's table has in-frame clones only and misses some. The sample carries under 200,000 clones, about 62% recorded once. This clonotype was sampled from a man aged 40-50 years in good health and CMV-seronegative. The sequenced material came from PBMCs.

The CDR3 DNA is TGTGCCAGCAGCCAAAGCCGGAACACTGAAGCTTTCTTT. Residues: CASSQSRNTEAFF. The chain links TRBV4-2 to TRBJ1-1; D is uncertain. The V end was cut by 2 bases, the J end by 1 base, with 5 bases between. Germline lookup yields CDR1 LGHNA and CDR2 YNFKEQ. CDR3 length: 13 residues.